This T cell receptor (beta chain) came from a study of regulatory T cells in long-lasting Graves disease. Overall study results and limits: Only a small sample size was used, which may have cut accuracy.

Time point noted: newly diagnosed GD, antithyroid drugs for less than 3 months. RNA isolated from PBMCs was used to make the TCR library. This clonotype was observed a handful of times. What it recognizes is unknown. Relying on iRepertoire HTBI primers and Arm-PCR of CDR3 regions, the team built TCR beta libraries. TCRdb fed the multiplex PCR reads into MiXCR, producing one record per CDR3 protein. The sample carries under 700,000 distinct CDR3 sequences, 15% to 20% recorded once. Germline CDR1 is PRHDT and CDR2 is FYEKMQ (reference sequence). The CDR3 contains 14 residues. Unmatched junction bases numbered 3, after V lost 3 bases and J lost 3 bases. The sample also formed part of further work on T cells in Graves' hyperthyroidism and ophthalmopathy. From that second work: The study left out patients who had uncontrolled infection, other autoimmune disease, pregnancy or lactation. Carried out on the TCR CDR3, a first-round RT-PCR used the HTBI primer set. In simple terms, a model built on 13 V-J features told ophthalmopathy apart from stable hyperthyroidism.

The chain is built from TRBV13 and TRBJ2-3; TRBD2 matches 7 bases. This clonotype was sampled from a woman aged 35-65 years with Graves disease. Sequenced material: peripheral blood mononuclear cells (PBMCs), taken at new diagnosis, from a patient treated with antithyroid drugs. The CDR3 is CASSLDGGTDTQYF. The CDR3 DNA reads TGTGCCAGCAGCTTGGACGGGGGGACAGATACGCAGTATTTT.